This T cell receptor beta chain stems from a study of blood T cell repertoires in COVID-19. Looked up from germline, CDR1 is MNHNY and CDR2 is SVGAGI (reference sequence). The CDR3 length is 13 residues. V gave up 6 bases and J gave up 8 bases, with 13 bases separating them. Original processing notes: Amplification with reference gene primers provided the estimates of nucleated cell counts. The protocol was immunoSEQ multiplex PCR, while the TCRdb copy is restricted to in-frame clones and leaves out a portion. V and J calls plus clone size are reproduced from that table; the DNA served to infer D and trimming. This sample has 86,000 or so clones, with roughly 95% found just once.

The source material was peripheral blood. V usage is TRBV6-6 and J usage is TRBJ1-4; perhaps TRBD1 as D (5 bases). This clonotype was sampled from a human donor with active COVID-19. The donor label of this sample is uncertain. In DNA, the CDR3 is TGTGCCAGCAGAGTCCCGGACACAGAAAAACTGTTTTTT. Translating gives CASRVPDTEKLFF.